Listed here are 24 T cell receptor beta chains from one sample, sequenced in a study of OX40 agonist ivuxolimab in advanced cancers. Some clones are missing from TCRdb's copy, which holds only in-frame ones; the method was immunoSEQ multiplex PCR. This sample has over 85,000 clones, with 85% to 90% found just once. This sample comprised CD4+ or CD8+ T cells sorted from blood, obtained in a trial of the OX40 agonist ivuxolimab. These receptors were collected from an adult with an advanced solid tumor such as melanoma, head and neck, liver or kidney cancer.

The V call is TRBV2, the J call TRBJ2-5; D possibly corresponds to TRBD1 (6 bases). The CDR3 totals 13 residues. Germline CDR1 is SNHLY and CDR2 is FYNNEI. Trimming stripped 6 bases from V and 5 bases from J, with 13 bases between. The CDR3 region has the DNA TGTGCCAGCAGGAGGGGAACAGGGGAGACCCAGTACTTC. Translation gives CASRRGTGETQYF.

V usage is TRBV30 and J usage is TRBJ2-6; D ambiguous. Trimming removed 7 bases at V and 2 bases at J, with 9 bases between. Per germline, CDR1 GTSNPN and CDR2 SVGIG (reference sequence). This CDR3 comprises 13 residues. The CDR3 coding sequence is TGTGCCTACCGGCGGCCTGGGGCCAACGTCCTGACTTTC. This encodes CAYRRPGANVLTF.

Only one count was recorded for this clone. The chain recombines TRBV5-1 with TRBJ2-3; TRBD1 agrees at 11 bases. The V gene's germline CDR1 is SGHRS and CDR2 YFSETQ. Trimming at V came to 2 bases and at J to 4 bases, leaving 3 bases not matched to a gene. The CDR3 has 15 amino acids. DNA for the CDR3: TGCGCCAGCAGCTTCGGGACAGGGGGTTCAGATACGCAGTATTTT. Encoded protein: CASSFGTGGSDTQYF.

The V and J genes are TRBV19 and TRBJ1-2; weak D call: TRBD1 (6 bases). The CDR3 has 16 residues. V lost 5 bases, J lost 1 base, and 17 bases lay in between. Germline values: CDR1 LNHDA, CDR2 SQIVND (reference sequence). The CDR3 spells CASSLRGDTYNYGYTF. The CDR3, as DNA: TGTGCCAGTAGTCTGAGGGGGGACACCTATAACTATGGCTACACCTTC.

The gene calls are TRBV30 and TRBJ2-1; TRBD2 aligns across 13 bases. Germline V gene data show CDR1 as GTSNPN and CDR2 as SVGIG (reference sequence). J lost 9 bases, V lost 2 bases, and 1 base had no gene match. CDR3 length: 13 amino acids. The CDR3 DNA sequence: TGTGCCTGGAGTACTAGCGGGAGGGGTGAGCAGTTCTTC. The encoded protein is CAWSTSGRGEQFF.

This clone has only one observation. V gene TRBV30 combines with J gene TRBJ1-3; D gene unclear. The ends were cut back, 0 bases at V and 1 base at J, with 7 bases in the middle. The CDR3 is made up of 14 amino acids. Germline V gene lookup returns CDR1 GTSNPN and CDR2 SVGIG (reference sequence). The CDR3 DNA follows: TGTGCCTGGAGTGTACACCATTCTGGAAACACCATATATTTT. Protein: CAWSVHHSGNTIYF.

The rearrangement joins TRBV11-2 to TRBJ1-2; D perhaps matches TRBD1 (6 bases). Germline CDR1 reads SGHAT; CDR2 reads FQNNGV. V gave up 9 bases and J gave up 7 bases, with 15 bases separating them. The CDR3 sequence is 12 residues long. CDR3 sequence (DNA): TGTGCCAGTAGGGGGGCGACCATTGGCTACACCTTC. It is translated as CASRGATIGYTF.

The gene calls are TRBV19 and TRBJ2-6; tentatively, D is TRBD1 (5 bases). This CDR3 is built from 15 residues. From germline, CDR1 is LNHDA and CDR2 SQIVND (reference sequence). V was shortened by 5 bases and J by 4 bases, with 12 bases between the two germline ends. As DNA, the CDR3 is TGTGCCAGTAGTCCAGACAGCTTGGGGGCCAACGTCCTGACTTTC. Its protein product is CASSPDSLGANVLTF.

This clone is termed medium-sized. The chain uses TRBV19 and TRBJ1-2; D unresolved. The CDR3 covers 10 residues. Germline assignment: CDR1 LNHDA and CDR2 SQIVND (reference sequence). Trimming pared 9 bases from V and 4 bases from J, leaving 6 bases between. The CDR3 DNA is TGTGCCAGCGAAGGCTATGGCTACACCTTC. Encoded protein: CASEGYGYTF. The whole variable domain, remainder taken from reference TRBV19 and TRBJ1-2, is DGGITQSPKYLFRKEGQNVTLSCEQNLNHDAMYWYRQDPGQGLRLIYYSQIVNDFQKGDIAEGYSVSREKKESFPLTVTSAQKNPTAFYLCASEGYGYTFGSGTRLTVV.

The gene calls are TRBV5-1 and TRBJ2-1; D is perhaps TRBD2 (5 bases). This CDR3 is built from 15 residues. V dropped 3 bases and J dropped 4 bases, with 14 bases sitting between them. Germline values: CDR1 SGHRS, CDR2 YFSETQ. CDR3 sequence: CASSSSGNLYNEQFF. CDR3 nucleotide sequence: TGCGCCAGCAGCTCGAGCGGAAACCTTTACAATGAGCAGTTCTTC.

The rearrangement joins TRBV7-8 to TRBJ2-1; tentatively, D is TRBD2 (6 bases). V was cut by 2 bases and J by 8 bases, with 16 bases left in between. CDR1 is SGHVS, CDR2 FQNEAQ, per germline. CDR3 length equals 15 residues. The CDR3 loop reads CASSLLGLLSDEQFF. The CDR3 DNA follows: TGTGCCAGCAGCTTATTGGGACTGCTCTCGGATGAGCAGTTCTTC.

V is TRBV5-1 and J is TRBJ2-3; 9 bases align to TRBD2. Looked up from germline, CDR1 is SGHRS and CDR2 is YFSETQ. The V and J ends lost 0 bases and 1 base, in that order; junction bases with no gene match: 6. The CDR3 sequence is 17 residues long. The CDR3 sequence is CASSLAKASGGTDTQYF. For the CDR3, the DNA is TGCGCCAGCAGCTTGGCCAAGGCTAGCGGGGGCACAGATACGCAGTATTTT.

CDR3 DNA: TGCAGCGTTTTGAAGGTTGACACTGAAGCTTTCTTT. Translating it yields CSVLKVDTEAFF. V and J are TRBV29-1 and TRBJ1-1, with no clear D. The germline V gene encodes CDR1 SQVTM and CDR2 ANQGSEA. The CDR3 is 12 amino acids. The V gene lost 5 bases and the J gene lost 3 bases, with 10 bases spanning the gap.

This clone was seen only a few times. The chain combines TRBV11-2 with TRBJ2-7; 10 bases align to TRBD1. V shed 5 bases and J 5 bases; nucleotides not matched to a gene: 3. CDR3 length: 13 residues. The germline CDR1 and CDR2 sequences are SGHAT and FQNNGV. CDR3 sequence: CASSRQGADEQYF. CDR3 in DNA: TGTGCCAGCAGCAGACAGGGGGCTGACGAGCAGTACTTC.

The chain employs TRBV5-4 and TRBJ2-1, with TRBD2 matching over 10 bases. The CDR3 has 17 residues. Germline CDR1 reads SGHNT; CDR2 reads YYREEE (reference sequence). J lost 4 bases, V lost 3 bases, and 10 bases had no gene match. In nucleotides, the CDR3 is TGTGCCAGCAGCTCCGGGGGAGGGACTAGCGTTTACAATGAGCAGTTCTTC. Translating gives CASSSGGGTSVYNEQFF.

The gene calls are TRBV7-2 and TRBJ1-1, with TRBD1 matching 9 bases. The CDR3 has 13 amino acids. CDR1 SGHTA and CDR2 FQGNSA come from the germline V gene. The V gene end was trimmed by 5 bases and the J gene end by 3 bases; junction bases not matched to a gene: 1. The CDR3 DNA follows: TGTGCCAGCAGCCGACAGGGGGACACTGAAGCTTTCTTT. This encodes CASSRQGDTEAFF. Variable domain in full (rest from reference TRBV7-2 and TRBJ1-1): GAGVSQSPSNKVTEKGKDVELRCDPISGHTALYWYRQSLGQGLEFLIYFQGNSAPDKSGLPSDRFSAERTGGSVSTLTIQRTQQEDSAVYLCASSRQGDTEAFFGQGTRLTVV.

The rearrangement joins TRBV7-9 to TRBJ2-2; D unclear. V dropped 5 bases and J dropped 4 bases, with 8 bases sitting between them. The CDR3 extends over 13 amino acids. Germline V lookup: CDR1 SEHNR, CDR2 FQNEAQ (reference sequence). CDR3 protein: CASSPQPTGELFF. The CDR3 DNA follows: TGTGCCAGCAGCCCCCAGCCCACCGGGGAGCTGTTTTTT.

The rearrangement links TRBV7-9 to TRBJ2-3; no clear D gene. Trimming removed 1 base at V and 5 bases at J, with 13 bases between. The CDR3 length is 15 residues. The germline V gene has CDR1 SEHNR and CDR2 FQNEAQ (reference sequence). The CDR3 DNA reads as TGTGCCAGCAGCTTAGGGGCCACATTGGGAGATACGCAGTATTTT. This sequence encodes CASSLGATLGDTQYF.

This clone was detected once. The CDR3 is CASSLLPLAGDTGELFF. The CDR3 DNA reads TGCGCCAGCAGCCTTCTCCCCCTAGCGGGAGACACCGGGGAGCTGTTTTTT. The chain couples TRBV4-1 to TRBJ2-2; 10 nucleotides align to TRBD2. With 4 bases clipped from V and 3 bases from J, the junction kept 8 bases outside the gene matches. There are 17 residues in the CDR3. Germline values: CDR1 MGHRA, CDR2 YSYEKL.

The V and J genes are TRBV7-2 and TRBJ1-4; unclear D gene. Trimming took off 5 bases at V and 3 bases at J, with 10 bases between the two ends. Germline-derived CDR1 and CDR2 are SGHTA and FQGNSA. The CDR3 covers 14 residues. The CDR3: CASSRGGSNEKLFF. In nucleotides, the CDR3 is TGTGCCAGCAGCCGGGGAGGGTCTAATGAAAAACTGTTTTTT.

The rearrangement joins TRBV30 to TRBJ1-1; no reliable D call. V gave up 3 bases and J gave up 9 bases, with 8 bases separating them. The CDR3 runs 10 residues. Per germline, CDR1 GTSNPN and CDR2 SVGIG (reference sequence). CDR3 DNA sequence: TGTGCCTGGAGGGCGAAAAAAGCTTTCTTT. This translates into CAWRAKKAFF.

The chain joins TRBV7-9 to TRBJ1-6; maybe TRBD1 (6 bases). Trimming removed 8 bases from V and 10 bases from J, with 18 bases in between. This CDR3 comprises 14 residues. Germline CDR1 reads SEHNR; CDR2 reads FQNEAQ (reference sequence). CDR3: CASGIDRRQSPLHF. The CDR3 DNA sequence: TGTGCCAGCGGCATCGACAGGCGGCAATCACCCCTCCACTTT.

CDR3 coding DNA: TGTGCCAGCAGTTACAGGGCTAGCGGAGAAAAACTGTTTTTT. It codes for CASSYRASGEKLFF. J is TRBJ1-4 and V is TRBV6-6; D call uncertain. Germline V gene data show CDR1 as MNHNY and CDR2 as SVGAGI (reference sequence). The ends were cut back, 2 bases at V and 8 bases at J, with 12 bases in the middle. This CDR3 spans 14 amino acids.

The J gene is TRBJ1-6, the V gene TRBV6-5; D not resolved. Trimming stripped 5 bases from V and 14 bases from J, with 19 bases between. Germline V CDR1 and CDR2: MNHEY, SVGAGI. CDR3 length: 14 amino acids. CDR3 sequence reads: CASSLQGFQEALHF. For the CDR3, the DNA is TGTGCCAGCAGTCTACAAGGGTTCCAGGAGGCCCTCCACTTT.